Sequencing of this T cell receptor beta chain was carried out in a study of blood T cells in healthy people across ages. Through a sample-barcoded 5' primer and a J-beta primer mix, a second PCR was run for about 6 to 11 cycles. MiXCR was run by TCRdb on the 5' RACE reads, yielding one entry per CDR3 protein. The table records hundreds of thousands of distinct CDR3 sequences, about half of them present only once. This clonotype was seen a handful of times. Germline lookup yields CDR1 MDHEN and CDR2 SYDVKM. The J segment lost 5 bases and the V segment lost 6 bases, leaving 3 bases of the junction unmatched. The CDR3 loop spans 15 amino acids.

The V gene is TRBV28, the J gene TRBJ2-5; TRBD2 matches at 16 bases. Sequenced: blood. The clonotype comes from an older man in good health. The CDR3 region is CASSGTSGRAETQYF. The CDR3 region has the DNA TGTGCCAGCAGCGGGACTAGCGGGAGGGCTGAGACCCAGTACTTC.